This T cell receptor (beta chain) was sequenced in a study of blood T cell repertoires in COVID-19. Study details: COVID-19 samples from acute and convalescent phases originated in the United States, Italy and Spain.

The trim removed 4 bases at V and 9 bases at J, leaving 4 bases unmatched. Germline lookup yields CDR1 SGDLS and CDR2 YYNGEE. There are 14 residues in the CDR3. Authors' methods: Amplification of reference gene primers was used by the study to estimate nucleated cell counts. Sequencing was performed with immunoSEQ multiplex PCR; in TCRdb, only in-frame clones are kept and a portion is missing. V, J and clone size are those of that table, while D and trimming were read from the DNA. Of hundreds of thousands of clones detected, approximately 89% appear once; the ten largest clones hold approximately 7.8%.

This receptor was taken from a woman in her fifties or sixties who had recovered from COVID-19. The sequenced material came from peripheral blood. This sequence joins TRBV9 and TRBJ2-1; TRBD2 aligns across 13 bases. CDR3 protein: CASSFGTSGIEQFF. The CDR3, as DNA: TGTGCCAGCAGCTTTGGGACTAGCGGGATTGAGCAGTTCTTC.